These 25 T cell receptor beta chains originate from one sample sequenced in a study of PD-L1 blockade in urothelial cancer. Indicated time point: peripheral blood 6 weeks after treatment start. Only in-frame clones appear in the TCRdb table, and some are missing; sequencing was by immunoSEQ multiplex PCR. The sample records some 120,000 clones, 85% to 90% being singletons. The sample in question was PBMCs, obtained around atezolizumab (anti-PD-L1) treatment. The source of these receptors is a man between 60 and 75 years old with urothelial cancer.

The chain combines TRBV7-2 with TRBJ1-2, with 8 bases identical to TRBD1. The germline CDR1 and CDR2 sequences are SGHTA and FQGNSA. V dropped 5 bases and J dropped 12; count of bases not matched to a gene: 20. The CDR3 runs 16 residues. CDR3 nucleotide sequence: TGTGCCAGCAGCGCACCGGCCCAGGGGGCCGTAAAGATTCACACCTTC. As protein: CASSAPAQGAVKIHTF. Combining the CDR3 with reference TRBV7-2 and TRBJ1-2 gives the whole variable domain GAGVSQSPSNKVTEKGKDVELRCDPISGHTALYWYRQSLGQGLEFLIYFQGNSAPDKSGLPSDRFSAERTGGSVSTLTIQRTQQEDSAVYLCASSAPAQGAVKIHTFGSGTRLTVV.

The CDR3 region has the DNA TGTGCCAGTAGTGGCGACTGGGCGGGGGAGCAGTACTTC. Translating gives CASSGDWAGEQYF. The chain employs TRBV19 and TRBJ2-7, with a weak D call TRBD2 (6 bases). The CDR3 has 13 residues. Trimming stripped 5 bases from V and 7 bases from J, with 15 bases between. Per germline, CDR1 LNHDA and CDR2 SQIVND (reference sequence).

This chain uses TRBV7-7 with TRBJ2-1, with D tentatively TRBD1 (6 bases). Trimming removed 3 bases from V and 5 bases from J, with 11 bases in between. The CDR3 extends over 14 amino acids. CDR1 SSHAT and CDR2 FNYEAQ come from the germline V gene (reference sequence). The CDR3 bases are TGTGCCAGCAGCTTGGCAGGGGAAGACAATGAGCAGTTCTTC. This sequence encodes CASSLAGEDNEQFF.

The J gene is TRBJ2-5, the V gene TRBV14, with 7 positions matching TRBD1. Germline V gene sequence: CDR1 SGHDN, CDR2 FVKESK. The junction had 7 bases not matched to a gene; V was cut back by 5 bases and J by 1 base. This CDR3 is 15 amino acids long. This chain's CDR3 is CASSRQGLGQETQYF. For the CDR3, the DNA is TGTGCCAGCAGCAGACAGGGATTGGGCCAAGAGACCCAGTACTTC. The variable domain in full, completed from reference TRBV14 and TRBJ2-5, reads EAGVTQFPSHSVIEKGQTVTLRCDPISGHDNLYWYRRVMGKEIKFLLHFVKESKQDESGMPNNRFLAERTGGTYSTLKVQPAELEDSGVYFCASSRQGLGQETQYFGPGTRLLVL.

The chain links TRBV5-6 to TRBJ1-1; no clear D gene. Trimming removed 1 base at V and 1 base at J, with 5 bases between. Germline lookup yields CDR1 SGHDT and CDR2 YYEEEE. The CDR3 loop spans 13 amino acids. In DNA form, the CDR3 reads TGTGCCAGCAGCTTGACTGCGAACACTGAAGCTTTCTTT. As protein: CASSLTANTEAFF.

This rearrangement joins TRBV11-2 to TRBJ2-1; TRBD1 is a possible D gene (5 bases). The germline gives CDR1 SGHAT, CDR2 FQNNGV. The ends were cut back, 3 bases at V and 7 bases at J, with 10 bases in the middle. The CDR3 is 13 residues long. Here the CDR3 reads CASSLVRANEQFF. In DNA form, the CDR3 reads TGTGCCAGCAGCTTGGTCAGGGCGAATGAGCAGTTCTTC.

V gene TRBV19 combines with J gene TRBJ1-3; D is ambiguous. The V gene's germline CDR1 is LNHDA and CDR2 SQIVND (reference sequence). V was trimmed by 9 bases and J by 0 bases, leaving 12 bases between them. CDR3 length equals 14 residues. CDR3 amino acids: CASFGLFSGNTIYF. The CDR3 DNA follows: TGTGCCAGCTTTGGACTTTTCTCTGGAAACACCATATATTTT.

This clone was detected a few times. The V gene is TRBV27, the J gene TRBJ1-6; D gene ambiguous. Germline V gene sequence: CDR1 MNHEY, CDR2 SMNVEV (reference sequence). CDR3 size: 12 residues. Deletions cut 2 bases from V and 6 bases from J, with 2 bases between. The CDR3 here is CASSLLNSPLHF. The CDR3 region has the DNA TGTGCCAGCAGTTTACTTAATTCACCCCTCCACTTT.

The V gene is TRBV21-1, the J gene TRBJ2-2; TRBD1 is the table's D call and was not checked against the DNA. TRBV21-1 is flagged as a pseudogene. The CDR3 has 17 residues. CDR3 sequence (DNA): TGTGCCAGCAGCAAATCCCGGGACAGGGGTAACACCGGGGAGCTGTTTTTT. Residues: CASSKSRDRGNTGELFF.

J is TRBJ2-7 and V is TRBV9; TRBD2 is a possible D gene (6 bases). Trimming removed 2 bases from V and 5 bases from J, with 14 bases in between. This CDR3 region has 14 residues. Germline values: CDR1 SGDLS, CDR2 YYNGEE. The DNA for the CDR3 is TGTGCCAGCAGCGTTGGGGCGGGGTCACACGAGCAGTACTTC. It is translated as CASSVGAGSHEQYF. Full variable domain (rest looked up from reference TRBV9 and TRBJ2-7): DSGVTQTPKHLITATGQRVTLRCSPRSGDLSVYWYQQSLDQGLQFLIQYYNGEERAKGNILERFSAQQFPDLHSELNLSSLELGDSALYFCASSVGAGSHEQYFGPGTRLTVT.

This chain connects TRBV18 to TRBJ2-7, with D possibly TRBD2 on 5 matching bases. The germline V and J ends were trimmed by 6 bases and 3 bases, with 15 bases remaining between them. Germline V gene data show CDR1 as KGHSH and CDR2 as LQKENI. CDR3 length: 14 residues. The CDR3, as DNA: TGTGCCAGCTCGCAAGAAAGCGGAGGCTACGAGCAGTACTTC. Protein sequence: CASSQESGGYEQYF.

This clone was seen a handful of times. The gene calls are TRBV15 and TRBJ1-5; D gene uncertain. CDR1 and CDR2 from the germline V gene are LNHNV and YYDKDF (reference sequence). There are 11 residues in the CDR3. The ends were cut back, 3 bases at V and 9 bases at J, with 6 bases in the middle. CDR3 amino acids: CATSSGGPQHF. The CDR3 region has the DNA TGTGCCACCAGCAGCGGAGGGCCCCAGCATTTT.

The CDR3 loop is CASSRDLSSYEQYF. The CDR3 coding sequence is TGTGCCAGCAGCCGGGACTTGAGCTCCTACGAGCAGTACTTC. V and J are TRBV2 and TRBJ2-7; the D gene is possibly TRBD2 (6 bases). Trimming removed 6 bases from V and 0 bases from J, with 12 bases in between. CDR1 and CDR2 from the germline V gene are SNHLY and FYNNEI. CDR3 length: 14 residues.

The chain joins TRBV30 to TRBJ2-7, with TRBD2 matching 8 bases. Germline V CDR1 and CDR2: GTSNPN, SVGIG (reference sequence). The CDR3 has 12 residues. Unmatched junction bases numbered 4, after V lost 2 bases and J lost 7 bases. Here the CDR3 DNA reads TGTGCCTGGAGTTTAGTAGCGGGGGAGCAGTACTTC. This sequence encodes CAWSLVAGEQYF.

This chain joins TRBV6-5 and TRBJ1-5; D is ambiguous. Trimming removed 6 bases from V and 7 bases from J, with 16 bases in between. Germline loops: CDR1 MNHEY, CDR2 SVGAGI. The CDR3 has 14 residues. The DNA for the CDR3 is TGTGCCAGCAGACCTGGACCCACGGGGCAGCCCCAGCATTTT. Its protein product is CASRPGPTGQPQHF.

This rearrangement joins TRBV11-3 to TRBJ1-1; 8 bases align to TRBD1. With V trimmed by 1 base and J by 1 base, 2 bases remained unmatched. Germline CDR1 and CDR2: SGHNT and YENEEA. This CDR3 has 15 amino acids. This CDR3 reads CASSLGQGTNTEAFF. The CDR3 nucleotides are TGTGCCAGCAGCTTAGGACAGGGGACGAACACTGAAGCTTTCTTT. Full variable domain (missing parts from reference TRBV11-3 and TRBJ1-1): EAGVVQSPRYKIIEKKQPVAFWCNPISGHNTLYWYLQNLGQGPELLIRYENEEAVDDSQLPKDRFSAERLKGVDSTLKIQPAELGDSAVYLCASSLGQGTNTEAFFGQGTRLTVV.

The V call is TRBV11-2, the J call TRBJ1-2; 7 bases are a match to TRBD1. Germline assignment: CDR1 SGHAT and CDR2 FQNNGV. The V and J ends lost 3 bases and 5 bases, in that order; junction bases with no gene match: 6. The CDR3 spans 14 residues. The CDR3 DNA follows: TGTGCCAGCAGCTTTCAAGGGGGCGGGTATGGCTACACCTTC. This codes for CASSFQGGGYGYTF. The whole variable domain, filled in from reference TRBV11-2 and TRBJ1-2, reads EAGVAQSPRYKIIEKRQSVAFWCNPISGHATLYWYQQILGQGPKLLIQFQNNGVVDDSQLPKDRFSAERLKGVDSTLKIQPAKLEDSAVYLCASSFQGGGYGYTFGSGTRLTVV.

The CDR3 here is CASSFGGDRAYEQYF. The CDR3 DNA is TGTGCCAGCAGCTTCGGAGGGGATCGGGCCTACGAGCAGTACTTC. The rearrangement uses TRBV7-3 and TRBJ2-7, with D maybe TRBD2 (6 bases). Germline V gene data show CDR1 as SGHTA and CDR2 as FQGTGA. The CDR3 is made up of 15 amino acids. With 3 bases removed from V and 2 bases from J, the gap between germline ends came to 14 bases.

This chain connects TRBV11-2 to TRBJ2-1; unclear D gene. Trimming stripped 1 base from V and 9 bases from J, with 7 bases between. CDR3 length: 12 residues. Germline CDR1 is SGHAT and CDR2 is FQNNGV. This CDR3 is CASSLASGEQFF. CDR3 bases: TGTGCCAGCAGCTTAGCATCAGGTGAGCAGTTCTTC.

Notes on this clone: The sample carries other DNA sequences with the same CDR3. The chain joins TRBV9 to TRBJ1-5; D gene ambiguous. This CDR3 has 13 amino acids. Germline V gene sequence: CDR1 SGDLS, CDR2 YYNGEE. Trimming took 0 bases from V and 6 from J, leaving 7 bases between them. The CDR3, as DNA: TGTGCCAGCAGCGTAGGTGGGAGTCAGCCCCAGCATTTT. It is translated as CASSVGGSQPQHF.

This clone was recorded once. The genes are TRBV7-8 and TRBJ1-1; no clear D gene. CDR1 and CDR2 from the germline V gene are SGHVS and FQNEAQ. V shed 2 bases and J shed 2 bases, with 9 bases lying between them. The CDR3 spans 14 residues. CDR3 in DNA: TGTGCCAGCAGCTTATGGACGGGAAACACTGAAGCTTTCTTT. Translation gives CASSLWTGNTEAFF.

This clone appeared a single time. The V gene is TRBV6-5, the J gene TRBJ2-1; 9 nucleotides match TRBD2. Unmatched junction bases numbered 3, after V lost 5 bases and J lost 1 base. Germline values: CDR1 MNHEY, CDR2 SVGAGI. CDR3 length: 15 amino acids. The CDR3 DNA is TGTGCCAGCAGTGGCACTAGCGGGTCCTACAATGAGCAGTTCTTC. Its translation is CASSGTSGSYNEQFF.

The chain joins TRBV11-2 to TRBJ1-4, with D tentatively TRBD1 (6 bases). Trimming stripped 5 bases from V and 6 bases from J, with 19 bases between. This CDR3 contains 16 residues. Germline lookup yields CDR1 SGHAT and CDR2 FQNNGV. The CDR3 DNA sequence: TGTGCCAGCAGCCCCGTCGGGGGGGCAAGGGATGAAAAACTGTTTTTT. Amino acids: CASSPVGGARDEKLFF.

V gene TRBV9 combines with J gene TRBJ1-5; D may be TRBD1 (6 bases). The V gene lost 3 bases and the J gene lost 3 bases, with 7 bases spanning the gap. Germline CDR1 and CDR2: SGDLS and YYNGEE. This CDR3 is 13 amino acids long. The CDR3 DNA follows: TGTGCCAGCAGCGAGGGGGTCAATCAGCCCCAGCATTTT. It specifies CASSEGVNQPQHF.

This chain uses TRBV5-5 with TRBJ2-7, with 14 bases aligning to TRBD2. Germline V gene data show CDR1 as SGHKS and CDR2 as YYEKEE (reference sequence). The CDR3 contains 18 residues. The V segment lost 0 bases and the J segment 3 bases; nucleotides outside the gene matches: 8. The CDR3 protein is CASSLAWTSGGPYYEQYF. CDR3 nucleotides: TGTGCCAGCAGCTTGGCCTGGACTAGCGGGGGGCCTTACTACGAGCAGTACTTC. The full variable domain, completed using reference TRBV5-5 and TRBJ2-7, is DAGVTQSPTHLIKTRGQQVTLRCSPISGHKSVSWYQQVLGQGPQFIFQYYEKEERGRGNFPDRFSARQFPNYSSELNVNALLLGDSALYLCASSLAWTSGGPYYEQYFGPGTRLTVT.